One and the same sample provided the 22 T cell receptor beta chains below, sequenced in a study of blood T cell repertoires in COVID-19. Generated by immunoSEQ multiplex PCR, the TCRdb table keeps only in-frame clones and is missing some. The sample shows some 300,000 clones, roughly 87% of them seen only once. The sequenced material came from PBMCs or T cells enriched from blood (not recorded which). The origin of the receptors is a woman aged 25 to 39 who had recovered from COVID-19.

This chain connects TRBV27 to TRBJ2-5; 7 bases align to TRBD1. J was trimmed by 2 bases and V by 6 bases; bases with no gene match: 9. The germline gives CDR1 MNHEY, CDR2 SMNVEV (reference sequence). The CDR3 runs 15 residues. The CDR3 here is CASSSPRDSQETQYF. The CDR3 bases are TGTGCCAGCAGCTCACCCCGGGACAGTCAAGAGACCCAGTACTTC.

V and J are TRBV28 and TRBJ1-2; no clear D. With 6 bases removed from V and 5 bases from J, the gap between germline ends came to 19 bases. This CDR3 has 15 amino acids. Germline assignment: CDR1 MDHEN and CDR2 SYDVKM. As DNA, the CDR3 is TGTGCCAGCAGACACCGTCGAGGGTTAGGGTATGGCTACACCTTC. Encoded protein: CASRHRRGLGYGYTF.

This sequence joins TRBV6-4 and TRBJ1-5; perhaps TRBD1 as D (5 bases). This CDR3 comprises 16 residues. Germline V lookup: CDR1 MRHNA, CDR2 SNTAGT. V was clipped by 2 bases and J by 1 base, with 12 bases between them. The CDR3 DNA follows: TGTGCCAGCAGTGACGTAAGGGGAGGGAGCAATCAGCCCCAGCATTTT. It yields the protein CASSDVRGGSNQPQHF.

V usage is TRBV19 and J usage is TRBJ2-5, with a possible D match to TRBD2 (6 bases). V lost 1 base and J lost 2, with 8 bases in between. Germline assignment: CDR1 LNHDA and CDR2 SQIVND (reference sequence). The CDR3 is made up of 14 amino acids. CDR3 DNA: TGTGCCAGTAGTATAGGAGGAGGGCAAGAGACCCAGTACTTC. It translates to CASSIGGGQETQYF.

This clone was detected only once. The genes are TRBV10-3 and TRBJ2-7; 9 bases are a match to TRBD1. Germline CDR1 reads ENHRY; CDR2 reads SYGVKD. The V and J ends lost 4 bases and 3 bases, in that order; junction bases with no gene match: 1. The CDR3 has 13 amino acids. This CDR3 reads CAISGGQGYEQYF. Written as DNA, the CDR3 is TGTGCCATCAGTGGGGGACAGGGCTACGAGCAGTACTTC.

CDR3 region: CATSFYGEAKNIQYF. Written as DNA, the CDR3 is TGTGCCACCAGCTTTTACGGTGAAGCCAAAAACATTCAGTACTTC. The rearrangement links TRBV15 to TRBJ2-4, with unresolved D. The CDR3 contains 15 residues. Trimming took off 5 bases at V and 0 bases at J, with 11 bases between the two ends. CDR1 is LNHNV and CDR2 is YYDKDF in the germline V gene (reference sequence).

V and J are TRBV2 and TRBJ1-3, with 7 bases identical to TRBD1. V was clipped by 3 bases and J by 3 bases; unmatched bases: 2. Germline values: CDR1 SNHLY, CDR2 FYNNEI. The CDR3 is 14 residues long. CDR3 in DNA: TGTGCCAGCAGTGACAGGGGGTATGGAAACACCATATATTTT. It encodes CASSDRGYGNTIYF.

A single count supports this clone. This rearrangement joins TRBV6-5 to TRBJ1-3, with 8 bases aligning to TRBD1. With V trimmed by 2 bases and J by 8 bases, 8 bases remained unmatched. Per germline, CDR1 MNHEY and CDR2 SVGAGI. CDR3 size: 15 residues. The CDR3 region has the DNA TGTGCCAGCAGTTACGGACAGGGAAGAGGGGACACCATATATTTT. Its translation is CASSYGQGRGDTIYF.

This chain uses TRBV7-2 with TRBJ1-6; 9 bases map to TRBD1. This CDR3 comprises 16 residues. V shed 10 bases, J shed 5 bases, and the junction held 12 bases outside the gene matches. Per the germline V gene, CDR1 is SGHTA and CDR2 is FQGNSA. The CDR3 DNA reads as TGTGCCATCGGAAGGGGGACAGGGATCCATAATTCACCCCTCCACTTT. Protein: CAIGRGTGIHNSPLHF.

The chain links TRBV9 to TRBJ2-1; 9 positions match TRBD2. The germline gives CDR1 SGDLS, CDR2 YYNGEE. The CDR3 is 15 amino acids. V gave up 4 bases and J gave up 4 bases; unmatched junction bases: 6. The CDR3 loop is CASSFSGGLYNEQFF. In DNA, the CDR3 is TGTGCCAGCAGCTTTAGCGGGGGACTATACAATGAGCAGTTCTTC. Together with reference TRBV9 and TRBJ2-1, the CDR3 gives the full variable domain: DSGVTQTPKHLITATGQRVTLRCSPRSGDLSVYWYQQSLDQGLQFLIQYYNGEERAKGNILERFSAQQFPDLHSELNLSSLELGDSALYFCASSFSGGLYNEQFFGPGTRLTVL.

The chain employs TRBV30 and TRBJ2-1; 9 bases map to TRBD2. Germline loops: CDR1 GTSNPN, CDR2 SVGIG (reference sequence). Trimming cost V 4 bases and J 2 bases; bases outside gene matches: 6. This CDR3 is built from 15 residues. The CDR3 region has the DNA TGTGCCTGGACTAGCGGGATTTCAACCTACAATGAGCAGTTCTTC. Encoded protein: CAWTSGISTYNEQFF.

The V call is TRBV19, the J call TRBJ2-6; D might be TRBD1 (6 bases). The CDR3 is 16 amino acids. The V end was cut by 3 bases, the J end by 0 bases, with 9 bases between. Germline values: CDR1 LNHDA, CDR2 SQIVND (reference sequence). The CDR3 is CASSMGQPSGANVLTF. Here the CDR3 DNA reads TGTGCCAGTAGTATGGGACAACCCTCTGGGGCCAACGTCCTGACTTTC.

The CDR3 DNA reads as TGTGCCATCAGCCCCAATCGGTACGAGCAGTACTTC. Its translation: CAISPNRYEQYF. The rearrangement uses TRBV10-3 and TRBJ2-7; D not resolved. Trimming took 6 bases from V and 4 from J, leaving 10 bases between them. Germline V gene lookup returns CDR1 ENHRY and CDR2 SYGVKD. The length of the CDR3 is 12 residues.

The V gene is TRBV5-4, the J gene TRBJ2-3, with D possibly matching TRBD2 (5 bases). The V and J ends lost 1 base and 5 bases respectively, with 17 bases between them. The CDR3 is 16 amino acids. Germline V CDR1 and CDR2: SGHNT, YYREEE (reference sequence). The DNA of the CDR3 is TGTGCCAGCAGCTTGTCGGTTGGTAGCGCCGGAGATACGCAGTATTTT. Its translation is CASSLSVGSAGDTQYF.

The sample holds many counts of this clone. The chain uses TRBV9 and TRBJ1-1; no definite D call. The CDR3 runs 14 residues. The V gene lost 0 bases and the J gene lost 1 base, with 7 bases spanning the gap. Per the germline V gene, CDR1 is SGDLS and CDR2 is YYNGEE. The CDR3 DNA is TGTGCCAGCAGCGTAGGGCACACGAACACTGAAGCTTTCTTT. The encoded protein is CASSVGHTNTEAFF.

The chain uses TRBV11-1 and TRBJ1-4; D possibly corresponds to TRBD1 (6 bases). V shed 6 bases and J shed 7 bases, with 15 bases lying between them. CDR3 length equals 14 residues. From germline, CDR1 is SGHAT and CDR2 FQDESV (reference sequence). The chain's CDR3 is CASSPDRIGEKLFF. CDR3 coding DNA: TGTGCCAGCAGTCCTGACAGGATAGGTGAAAAACTGTTTTTT.

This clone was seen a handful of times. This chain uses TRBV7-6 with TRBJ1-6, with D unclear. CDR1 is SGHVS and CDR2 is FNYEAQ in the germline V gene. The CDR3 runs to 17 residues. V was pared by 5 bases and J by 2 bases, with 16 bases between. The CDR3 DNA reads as TGTGCCAGCAGCCCCGACTCTCCCGTTACCTATAATTCACCCCTCCACTTT. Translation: CASSPDSPVTYNSPLHF.

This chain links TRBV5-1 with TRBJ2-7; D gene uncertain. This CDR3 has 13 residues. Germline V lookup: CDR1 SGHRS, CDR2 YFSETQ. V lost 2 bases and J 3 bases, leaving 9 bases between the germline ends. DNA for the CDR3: TGCGCCAGCAGCTTATGGCCCCACTACGAGCAGTACTTC. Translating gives CASSLWPHYEQYF.

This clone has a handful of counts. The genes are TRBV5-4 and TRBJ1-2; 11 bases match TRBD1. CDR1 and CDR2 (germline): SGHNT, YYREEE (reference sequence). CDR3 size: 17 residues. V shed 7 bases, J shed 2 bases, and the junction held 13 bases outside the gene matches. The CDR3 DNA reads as TGTGCCAGCCCCGGTGGGGGACAGGGGGTCGGAAACTATGGCTACACCTTC. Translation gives CASPGGGQGVGNYGYTF.

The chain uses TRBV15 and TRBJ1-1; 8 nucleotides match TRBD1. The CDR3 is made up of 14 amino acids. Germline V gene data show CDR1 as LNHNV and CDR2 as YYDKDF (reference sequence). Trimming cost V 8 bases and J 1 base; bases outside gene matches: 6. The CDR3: CATGDRSGNTEAFF. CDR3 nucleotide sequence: TGTGCCACCGGGGACAGGAGTGGGAACACTGAAGCTTTCTTT. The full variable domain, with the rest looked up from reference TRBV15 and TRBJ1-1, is DAMVIQNPRYQVTQFGKPVTLSCSQTLNHNVMYWYQQKSSQAPKLLFHYYDKDFNNEADTPDNFQSRRPNTSFCFLDIRSPGLGDTAMYLCATGDRSGNTEAFFGQGTRLTVV.

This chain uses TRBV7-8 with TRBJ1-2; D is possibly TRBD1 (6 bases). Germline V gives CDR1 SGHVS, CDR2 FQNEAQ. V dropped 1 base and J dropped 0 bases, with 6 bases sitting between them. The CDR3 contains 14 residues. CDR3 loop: CASSLGDTNYGYTF. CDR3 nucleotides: TGTGCCAGCAGCTTAGGGGACACTAACTATGGCTACACCTTC.

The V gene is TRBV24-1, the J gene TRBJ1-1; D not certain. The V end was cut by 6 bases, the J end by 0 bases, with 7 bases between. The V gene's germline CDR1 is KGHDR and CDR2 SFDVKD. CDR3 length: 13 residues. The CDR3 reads CATSRGMNTEAFF. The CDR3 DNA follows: TGTGCCACCAGTCGGGGTATGAACACTGAAGCTTTCTTT.